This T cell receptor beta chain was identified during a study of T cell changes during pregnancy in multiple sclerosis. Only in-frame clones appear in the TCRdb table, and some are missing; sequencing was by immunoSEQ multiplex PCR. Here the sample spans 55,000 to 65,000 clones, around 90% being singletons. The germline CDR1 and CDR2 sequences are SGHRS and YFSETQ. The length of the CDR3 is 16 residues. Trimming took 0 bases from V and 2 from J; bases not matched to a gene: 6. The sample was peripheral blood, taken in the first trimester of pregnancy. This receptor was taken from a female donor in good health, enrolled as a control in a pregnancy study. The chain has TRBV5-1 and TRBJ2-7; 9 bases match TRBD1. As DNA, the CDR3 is TGCGCCAGCAGCTTGGCCGGGACAGGGTCCCCCTACGAGCAGTACTTC. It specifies CASSLAGTGSPYEQYF.